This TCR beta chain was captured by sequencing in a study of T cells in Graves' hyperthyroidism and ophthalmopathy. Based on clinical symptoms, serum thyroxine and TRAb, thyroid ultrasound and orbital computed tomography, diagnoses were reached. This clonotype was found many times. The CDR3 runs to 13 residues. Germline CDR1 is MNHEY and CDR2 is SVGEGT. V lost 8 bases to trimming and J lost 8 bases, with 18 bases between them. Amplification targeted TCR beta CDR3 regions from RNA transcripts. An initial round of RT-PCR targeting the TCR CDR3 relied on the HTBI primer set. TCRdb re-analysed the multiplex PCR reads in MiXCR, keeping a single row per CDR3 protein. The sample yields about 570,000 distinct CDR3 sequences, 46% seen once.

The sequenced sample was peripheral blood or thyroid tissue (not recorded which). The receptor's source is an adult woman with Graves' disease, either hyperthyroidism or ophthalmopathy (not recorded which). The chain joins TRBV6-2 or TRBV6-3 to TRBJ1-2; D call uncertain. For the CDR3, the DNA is TGTGCCAGCCTTGCGGGAAGATTAGAAGGCTACACCTTC. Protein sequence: CASLAGRLEGYTF.